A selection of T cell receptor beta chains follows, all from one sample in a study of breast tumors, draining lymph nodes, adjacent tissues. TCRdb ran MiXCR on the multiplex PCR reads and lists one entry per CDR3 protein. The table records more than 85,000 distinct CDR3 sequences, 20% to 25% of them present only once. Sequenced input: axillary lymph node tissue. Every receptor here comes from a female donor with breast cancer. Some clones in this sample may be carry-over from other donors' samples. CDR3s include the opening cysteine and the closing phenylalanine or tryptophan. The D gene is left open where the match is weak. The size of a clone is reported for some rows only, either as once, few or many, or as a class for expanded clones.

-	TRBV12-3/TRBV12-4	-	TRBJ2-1	CASSARGTSQRNGQFF	TGTGCCAGCAGTGCCAGAGGGACTTCCCAGCGGAATGGGCAGTTCTTC
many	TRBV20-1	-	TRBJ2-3	CSARDGNTDTQYF	TGCAGTGCCCGGGACGGGAACACAGATACGCAGTATTTT
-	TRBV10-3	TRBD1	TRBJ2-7	CAISDPLDRDEQYF	TGCGCCATCAGTGATCCACTGGACAGGGACGAGCAGTACTTC
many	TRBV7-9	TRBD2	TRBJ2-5	CASSHLTASGQETQYF	TGTGCCAGCAGCCATTTGACGGCTAGCGGACAAGAGACCCAGTACTTC
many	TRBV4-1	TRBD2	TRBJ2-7	CASSRTREGGTGEQYF	TGCGCCAGCAGCCGAACGCGGGAGGGCGGAACGGGCGAGCAGTACTTC
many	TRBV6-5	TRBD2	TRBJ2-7	CASSYSGTSGNRFEQYF	TGTGCCAGCAGTTACTCTGGGACTAGCGGGAATCGTTTCGAGCAGTACTTC
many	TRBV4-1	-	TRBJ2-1	CASSQDKLVGQEQFF	TGCGCCAGCAGCCAAGATAAGCTTGTCGGGCAGGAGCAGTTCTTC
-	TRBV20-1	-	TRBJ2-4	CSGSSGQNIQYF	TGCAGTGGTAGTTCCGGGCAGAACATTCAGTACTTC
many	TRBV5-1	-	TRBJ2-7	CASKDGLGSSYEQYF	TGCGCCAGCAAGGACGGTCTGGGAAGCTCCTACGAGCAGTACTTC
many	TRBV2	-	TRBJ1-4	CASSDTGPTEKLFF	TGTGCCAGCAGTGATACAGGGCCTACGGAAAAACTGTTTTTT
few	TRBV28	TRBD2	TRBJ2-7	CASSFSSGTYEQYF	TGTGCCAGCAGTTTTAGTAGCGGGACCTACGAGCAGTACTTC
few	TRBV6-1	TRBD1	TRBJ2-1	CASSVGQGRAEFF	TGTGCCAGCAGTGTCGGACAGGGGAGAGCTGAGTTCTTC
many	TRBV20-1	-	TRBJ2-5	CSASGVRETQYF	TGCAGTGCTAGCGGTGTGAGGGAGACCCAGTACTTC
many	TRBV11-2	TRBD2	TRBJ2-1	CASSLDRGRRSYNEQFF	TGTGCCAGCAGCTTAGATCGCGGGAGACGTTCCTACAATGAGCAGTTCTTC
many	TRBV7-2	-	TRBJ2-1	CASSSGDEQFF	TGTGCCAGCAGCTCCGGTGATGAGCAGTTCTTC
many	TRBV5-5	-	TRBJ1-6	CASSYTDDNSPLHF	TGTGCCAGCAGCTACACAGATGATAATTCACCCCTCCACTTT